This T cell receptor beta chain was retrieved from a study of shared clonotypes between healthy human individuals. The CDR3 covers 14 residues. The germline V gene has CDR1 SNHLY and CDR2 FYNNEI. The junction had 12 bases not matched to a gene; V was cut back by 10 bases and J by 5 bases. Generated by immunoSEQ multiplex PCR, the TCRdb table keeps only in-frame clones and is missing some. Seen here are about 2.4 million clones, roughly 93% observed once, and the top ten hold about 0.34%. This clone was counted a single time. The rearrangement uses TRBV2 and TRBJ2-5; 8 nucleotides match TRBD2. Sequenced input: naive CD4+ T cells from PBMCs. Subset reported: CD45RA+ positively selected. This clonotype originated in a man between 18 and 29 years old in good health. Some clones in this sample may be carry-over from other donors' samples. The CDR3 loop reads CANQRESAFETQYF. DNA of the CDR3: TGTGCCAACCAGCGGGAGTCCGCTTTCGAGACCCAGTACTTC.